Described below is a single T cell receptor (beta chain) sequence and its context. Antigen: not known. From germline, CDR1 is LNHDA and CDR2 SQIVND (reference sequence). CDR3 size: 15 residues. Trimming took 1 base from V and 7 from J, leaving 16 bases between them. The data were obtained in a study of OX40 agonist ivuxolimab in advanced cancers. Study-wide context: Three patients, one with hepatocellular carcinoma and two with cutaneous melanoma, responded partially.

Using immunoSEQ multiplex PCR, the repertoire was profiled, and TCRdb retains in-frame clones only, with some absent. The repertoire has around 68,000 clones, 80% to 90% of them found once; the top ten carry about a sixth. Study-level findings and limits: Also showing low normalized T-cell clonal expansion were some of the nonresponders. Still undetermined is the antigen specificity of the expanded peripheral T cells.

On cycle 4 day 1 and cycle 7 day 1, as well as at baseline, blood was sampled. The input for sequencing was CD4+ or CD8+ T cells sorted from blood, taken in a trial of the OX40 agonist ivuxolimab. This TCR was recovered from an adult with an advanced solid tumor such as melanoma, head and neck, liver or kidney cancer. This chain connects TRBV19 to TRBJ1-1, with D possibly being TRBD1 (5 bases). This CDR3 reads CASSIGRGTGNEAFF. In DNA, the CDR3 is TGTGCCAGTAGTATAGGTCGGGGGACTGGGAATGAAGCTTTCTTT.